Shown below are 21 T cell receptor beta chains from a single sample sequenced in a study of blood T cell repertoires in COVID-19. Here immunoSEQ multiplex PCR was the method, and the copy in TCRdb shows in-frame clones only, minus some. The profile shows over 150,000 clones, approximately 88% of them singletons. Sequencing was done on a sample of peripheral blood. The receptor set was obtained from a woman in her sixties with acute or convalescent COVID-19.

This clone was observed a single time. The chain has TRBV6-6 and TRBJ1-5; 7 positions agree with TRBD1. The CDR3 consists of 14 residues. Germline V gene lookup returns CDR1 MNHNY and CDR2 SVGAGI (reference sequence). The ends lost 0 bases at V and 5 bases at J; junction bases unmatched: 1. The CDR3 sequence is CASSYSTGYQPQHF. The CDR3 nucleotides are TGTGCCAGCAGTTACTCGACAGGGTATCAGCCCCAGCATTTT.

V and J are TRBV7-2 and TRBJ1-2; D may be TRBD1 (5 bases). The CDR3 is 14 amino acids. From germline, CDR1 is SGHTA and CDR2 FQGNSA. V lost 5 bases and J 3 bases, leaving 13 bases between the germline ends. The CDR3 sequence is CASSTGLSYYGYTF. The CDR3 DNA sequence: TGTGCCAGCAGCACGGGACTCTCCTACTATGGCTACACCTTC.

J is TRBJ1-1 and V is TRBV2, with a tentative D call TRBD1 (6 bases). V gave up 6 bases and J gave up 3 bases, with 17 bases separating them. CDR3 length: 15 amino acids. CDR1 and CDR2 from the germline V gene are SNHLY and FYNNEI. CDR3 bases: TGTGCCAGCAGCAAAAACAGGGCGGGGGACACTGAAGCTTTCTTT. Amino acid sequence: CASSKNRAGDTEAFF. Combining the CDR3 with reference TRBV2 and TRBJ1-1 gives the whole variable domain EPEVTQTPSHQVTQMGQEVILRCVPISNHLYFYWYRQILGQKVEFLVSFYNNEISEKSEIFDDQFSVERPDGSNFTLKIRSTKLEDSAMYFCASSKNRAGDTEAFFGQGTRLTVV.

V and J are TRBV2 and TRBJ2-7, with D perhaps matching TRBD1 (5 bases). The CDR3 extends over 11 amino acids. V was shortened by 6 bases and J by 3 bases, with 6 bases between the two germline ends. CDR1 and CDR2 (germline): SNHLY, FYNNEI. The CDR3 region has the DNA TGTGCCAGCAGCAGGGTCTACGAGCAGTACTTC. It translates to CASSRVYEQYF.

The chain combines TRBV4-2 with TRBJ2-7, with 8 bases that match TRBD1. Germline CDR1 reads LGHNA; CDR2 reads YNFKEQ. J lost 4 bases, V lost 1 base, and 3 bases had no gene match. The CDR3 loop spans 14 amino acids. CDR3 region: CASSQAGGAYEQYF. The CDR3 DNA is TGTGCCAGCAGCCAAGCAGGGGGCGCTTACGAGCAGTACTTC.

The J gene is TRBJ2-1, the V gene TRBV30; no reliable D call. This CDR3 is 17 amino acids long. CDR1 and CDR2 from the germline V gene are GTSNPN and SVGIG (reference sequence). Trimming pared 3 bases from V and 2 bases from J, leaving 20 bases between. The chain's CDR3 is CAWSYPRPLNAYNEQFF. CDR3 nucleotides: TGTGCCTGGAGCTACCCTAGACCCTTAAACGCCTACAATGAGCAGTTCTTC.

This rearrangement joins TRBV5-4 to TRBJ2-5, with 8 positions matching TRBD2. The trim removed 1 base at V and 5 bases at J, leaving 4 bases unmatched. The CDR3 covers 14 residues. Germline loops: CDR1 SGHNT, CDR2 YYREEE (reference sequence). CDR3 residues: CASSLPGGPETQYF. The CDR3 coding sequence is TGTGCCAGCAGCTTGCCGGGGGGGCCCGAGACCCAGTACTTC.

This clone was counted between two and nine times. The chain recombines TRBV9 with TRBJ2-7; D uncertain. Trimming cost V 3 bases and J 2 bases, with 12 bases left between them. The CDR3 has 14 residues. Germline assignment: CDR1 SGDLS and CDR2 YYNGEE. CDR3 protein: CASSERPRTYEQYF. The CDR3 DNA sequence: TGTGCCAGCAGCGAACGACCTAGGACCTACGAGCAGTACTTC. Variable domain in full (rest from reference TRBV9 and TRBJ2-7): DSGVTQTPKHLITATGQRVTLRCSPRSGDLSVYWYQQSLDQGLQFLIQYYNGEERAKGNILERFSAQQFPDLHSELNLSSLELGDSALYFCASSERPRTYEQYFGPGTRLTVT.

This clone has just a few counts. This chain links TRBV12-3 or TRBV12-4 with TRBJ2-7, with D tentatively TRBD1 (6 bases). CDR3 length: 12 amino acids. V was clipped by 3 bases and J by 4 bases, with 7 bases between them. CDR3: CASSLTGYEQYF. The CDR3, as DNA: TGTGCCAGCAGTTTGACAGGTTACGAGCAGTACTTC.

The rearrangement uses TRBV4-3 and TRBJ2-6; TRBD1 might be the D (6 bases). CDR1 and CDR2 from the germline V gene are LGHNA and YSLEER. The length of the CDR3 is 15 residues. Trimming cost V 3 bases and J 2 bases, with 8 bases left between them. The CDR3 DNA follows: TGCGCCAGCAGCCAGGGGGCGGCTGGGGCCAACGTCCTGACTTTC. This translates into CASSQGAAGANVLTF.

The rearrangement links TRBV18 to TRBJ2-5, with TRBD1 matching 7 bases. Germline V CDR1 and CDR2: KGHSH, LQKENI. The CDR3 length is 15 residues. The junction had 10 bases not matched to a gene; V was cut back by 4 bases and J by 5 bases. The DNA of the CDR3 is TGTGCCAGCTCACTCCACAGGGGTGGGGAGGAGACCCAGTACTTC. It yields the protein CASSLHRGGEETQYF.

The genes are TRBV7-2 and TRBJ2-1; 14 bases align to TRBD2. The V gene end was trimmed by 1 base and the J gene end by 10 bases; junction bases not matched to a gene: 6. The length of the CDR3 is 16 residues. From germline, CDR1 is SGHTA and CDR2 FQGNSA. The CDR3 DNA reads TGTGCCAGCAGCTTAGGGCCGGGACTAGCGGGGGTCGAGCAGTTCTTC. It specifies CASSLGPGLAGVEQFF.

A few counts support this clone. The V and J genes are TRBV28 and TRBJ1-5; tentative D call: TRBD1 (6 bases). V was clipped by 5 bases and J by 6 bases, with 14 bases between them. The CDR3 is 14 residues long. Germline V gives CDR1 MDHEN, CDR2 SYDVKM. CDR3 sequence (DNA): TGTGCCAGCAGTCCCCCCTCAGGGGTTCAGCCCCAGCATTTT. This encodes CASSPPSGVQPQHF.

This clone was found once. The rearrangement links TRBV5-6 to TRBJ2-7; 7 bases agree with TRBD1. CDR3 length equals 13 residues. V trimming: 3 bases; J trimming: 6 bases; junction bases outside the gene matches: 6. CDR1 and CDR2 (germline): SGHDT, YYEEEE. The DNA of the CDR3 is TGTGCCAGCAGCTCTGGGACAGTACCCGAGCAGTACTTC. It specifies CASSSGTVPEQYF. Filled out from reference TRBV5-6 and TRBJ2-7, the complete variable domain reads DAGVTQSPTHLIKTRGQQVTLRCSPKSGHDTVSWYQQALGQGPQFIFQYYEEEERQRGNFPDRFSGHQFPNYSSELNVNALLLGDSALYLCASSSGTVPEQYFGPGTRLTVT.

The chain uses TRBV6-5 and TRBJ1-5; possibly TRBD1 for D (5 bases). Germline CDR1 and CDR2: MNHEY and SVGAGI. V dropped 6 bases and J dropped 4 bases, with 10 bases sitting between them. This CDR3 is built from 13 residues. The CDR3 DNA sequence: TGTGCCAGCAGCTACAGGAGGAATCAGCCCCAGCATTTT. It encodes CASSYRRNQPQHF.

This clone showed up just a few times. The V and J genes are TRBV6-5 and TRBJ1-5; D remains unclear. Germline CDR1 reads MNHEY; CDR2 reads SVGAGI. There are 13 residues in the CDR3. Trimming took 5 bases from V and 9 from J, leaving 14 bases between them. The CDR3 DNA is TGTGCCAGCAGTCAAAACCGGGTAGGGCCCCAGCATTTT. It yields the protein CASSQNRVGPQHF.

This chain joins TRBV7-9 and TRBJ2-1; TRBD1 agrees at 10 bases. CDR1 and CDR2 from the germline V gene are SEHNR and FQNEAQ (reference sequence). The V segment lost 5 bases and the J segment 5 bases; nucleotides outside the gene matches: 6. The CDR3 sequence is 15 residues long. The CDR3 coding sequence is TGTGCCAGCAGCGCCGGGACAGGGGTGGACAATGAGCAGTTCTTC. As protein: CASSAGTGVDNEQFF.

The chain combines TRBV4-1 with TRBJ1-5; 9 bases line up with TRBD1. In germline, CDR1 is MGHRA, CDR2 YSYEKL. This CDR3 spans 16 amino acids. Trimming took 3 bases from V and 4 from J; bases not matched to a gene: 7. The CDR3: CASSQTGQGGNQPQHF. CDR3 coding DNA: TGCGCCAGCAGCCAGACGGGACAGGGCGGGAATCAGCCCCAGCATTTT.

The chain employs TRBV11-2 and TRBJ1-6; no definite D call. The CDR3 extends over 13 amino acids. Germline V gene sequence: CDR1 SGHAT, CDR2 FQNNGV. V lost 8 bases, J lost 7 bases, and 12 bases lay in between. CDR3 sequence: CASRTVPNSPLHF. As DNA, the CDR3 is TGTGCCAGCCGTACAGTCCCAAATTCACCCCTCCACTTT.

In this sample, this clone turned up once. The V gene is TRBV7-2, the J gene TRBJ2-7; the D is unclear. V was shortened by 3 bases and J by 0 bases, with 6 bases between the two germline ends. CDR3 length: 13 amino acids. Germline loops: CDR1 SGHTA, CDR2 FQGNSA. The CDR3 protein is CASSFPGSYEQYF. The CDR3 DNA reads TGTGCCAGCAGCTTCCCGGGCTCCTACGAGCAGTACTTC. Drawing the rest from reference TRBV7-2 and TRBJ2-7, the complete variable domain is GAGVSQSPSNKVTEKGKDVELRCDPISGHTALYWYRQSLGQGLEFLIYFQGNSAPDKSGLPSDRFSAERTGGSVSTLTIQRTQQEDSAVYLCASSFPGSYEQYFGPGTRLTVT.

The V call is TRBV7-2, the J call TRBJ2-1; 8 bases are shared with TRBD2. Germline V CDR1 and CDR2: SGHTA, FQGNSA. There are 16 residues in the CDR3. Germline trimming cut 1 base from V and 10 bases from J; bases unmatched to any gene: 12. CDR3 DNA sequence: TGTGCCAGCAGCTTAGTATTTAGTGCGGGGGGACCGGAGCAGTTCTTC. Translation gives CASSLVFSAGGPEQFF.